These 18 T cell receptor beta chains were all obtained from the same sample, sequenced in a study of cytomegalovirus exposure and HLA in healthy donors. Primers included in the PCR were 60 Vbeta and 13 Jbeta primers. Assay: immunoSEQ multiplex PCR; the TCRdb copy retains only in-frame clones and omits some. The table records about 180,000 clones, 84% of them present only once. The sample was PBMCs. All receptors derive from a girl aged 2-10 years in good health and CMV-seropositive.

The rearrangement links TRBV28 to TRBJ2-3; 7 nucleotides agree with TRBD1. The CDR3 covers 13 residues. The germline V gene has CDR1 MDHEN and CDR2 SYDVKM. V gave up 10 bases and J gave up 2 bases; unmatched junction bases: 6. The CDR3 here is CATPDRNTDTQYF. For the CDR3, the DNA is TGTGCCACCCCGGACAGGAACACAGATACGCAGTATTTT.

The J gene is TRBJ2-3, the V gene TRBV5-4; D might be TRBD1 (6 bases). Trimming removed 4 bases from V and 2 bases from J, with 17 bases in between. CDR1 is SGHNT, CDR2 YYREEE, per germline (reference sequence). The CDR3 loop spans 16 amino acids. CDR3 DNA: TGTGCCAGCAGCAAACCCGAGACAGGCTTCACAGATACGCAGTATTTT. The encoded protein is CASSKPETGFTDTQYF.

CDR3 in amino acids: CATSRPQFQGVGYTF. The CDR3 DNA follows: TGTGCCACCAGCAGACCCCAGTTTCAGGGCGTGGGCTACACCTTC. The V gene is TRBV15, the J gene TRBJ1-2; D possibly corresponds to TRBD1 (5 bases). Trimming left V 2 bases short and J 8 bases short, with 18 bases between. Germline V gives CDR1 LNHNV, CDR2 YYDKDF (reference sequence). The CDR3 covers 15 residues.

The rearrangement joins TRBV5-1 to TRBJ2-1; unclear D gene. V dropped 2 bases and J dropped 6 bases, with 15 bases sitting between them. The length of the CDR3 is 15 residues. Germline V lookup: CDR1 SGHRS, CDR2 YFSETQ. CDR3 residues: CASSLRSTLPNEQFF. DNA of the CDR3: TGCGCCAGCAGCTTACGTTCGACTTTACCCAATGAGCAGTTCTTC.

The V and J genes are TRBV19 and TRBJ1-5, with D uncertain. Germline values: CDR1 LNHDA, CDR2 SQIVND (reference sequence). This CDR3 spans 14 amino acids. Trimming took off 7 bases at V and 0 bases at J, with 10 bases between the two ends. CDR3 sequence: CASTGYYSNQPQHF. As DNA, the CDR3 is TGTGCCAGTACGGGGTATTATAGCAATCAGCCCCAGCATTTT.

The sample holds a few counts of this clone. J is TRBJ1-5 and V is TRBV6-1; D is unresolved. Looked up from germline, CDR1 is MNHNS and CDR2 is SASEGT. Trimming took 6 bases from V and 5 from J, leaving 14 bases between them. The CDR3 loop spans 14 amino acids. The CDR3 here is CASRGRSDYQPQHF. In DNA, the CDR3 is TGTGCCAGCAGAGGCAGGTCTGATTATCAGCCCCAGCATTTT.

J is TRBJ2-1 and V is TRBV5-4; TRBD2 is a possible D gene (6 bases). Trimming took off 1 base at V and 3 bases at J, with 14 bases between the two ends. The CDR3 runs to 16 residues. From germline, CDR1 is SGHNT and CDR2 YYREEE (reference sequence). The CDR3 loop is CASSLRARGNYNEQFF. CDR3 DNA: TGTGCCAGCAGCTTGCGTGCCCGGGGGAACTACAATGAGCAGTTCTTC.

This chain uses TRBV10-3 with TRBJ2-3; 7 positions match TRBD2. CDR3 length equals 15 residues. Trimming removed 2 bases from V and 4 bases from J; junction bases left unmatched: 6. Germline values: CDR1 ENHRY, CDR2 SYGVKD. CDR3 DNA sequence: TGTGCCATCAGTGAGGGCGGGAGTCAGCCAGATACGCAGTATTTT. Translation: CAISEGGSQPDTQYF.

The V call is TRBV27, the J call TRBJ2-7; 9 bases line up with TRBD1. Germline CDR1 is MNHEY and CDR2 is SMNVEV (reference sequence). The V and J ends lost 5 bases and 4 bases, in that order; junction bases with no gene match: 3. This CDR3 has 13 residues. For the CDR3, the DNA is TGTGCCAGCAGTACACAGGGGGCTTACGAGCAGTACTTC. Its translation: CASSTQGAYEQYF.

DNA for the CDR3: TGTGCCAGCAGTGAAAAGGGACAGTACACTGAAGCTTTCTTT. This translates into CASSEKGQYTEAFF. V is TRBV6-1 and J is TRBJ1-1; the match to TRBD1 covers 7 bases. The CDR3 is 14 residues long. Germline CDR1 MNHNS, CDR2 SASEGT. Trimming took 2 bases from V and 3 from J; bases not matched to a gene: 3.

This clone was seen a single time. The chain is built from TRBV19 and TRBJ2-7, with 11 bases fitting TRBD2. Germline CDR1 and CDR2: LNHDA and SQIVND (reference sequence). The CDR3 covers 17 residues. Germline trimming cut 6 bases from V and 3 bases from J; bases unmatched to any gene: 13. CDR3 sequence (DNA): TGTGCCAGTAGAAGGGGGACTAGCGGCCCTCCTTACTACGAGCAGTACTTC. It specifies CASRRGTSGPPYYEQYF.

The V gene is TRBV5-1, the J gene TRBJ1-2, with 9 bases lining up with TRBD1. Germline loops: CDR1 SGHRS, CDR2 YFSETQ. V lost 3 bases and J lost 2; bases outside the gene matches: 5. This CDR3 is 15 amino acids long. CDR3 nucleotide sequence: TGCGCCAGCAGCTCAGGGACAGGGATGAACTATGGCTACACCTTC. Translation: CASSSGTGMNYGYTF.

V and J are TRBV19 and TRBJ1-4, with 9 bases matching TRBD1. Trimming cost V 6 bases and J 7 bases; bases outside gene matches: 6. This CDR3 region has 14 residues. Looked up from germline, CDR1 is LNHDA and CDR2 is SQIVND (reference sequence). This CDR3 is CASSYRGLAEKLFF. DNA of the CDR3: TGTGCCAGTAGCTACAGGGGGCTCGCTGAAAAACTGTTTTTT. Based on the CDR3 plus reference TRBV19 and TRBJ1-4, the full variable domain is DGGITQSPKYLFRKEGQNVTLSCEQNLNHDAMYWYRQDPGQGLRLIYYSQIVNDFQKGDIAEGYSVSREKKESFPLTVTSAQKNPTAFYLCASSYRGLAEKLFFGSGTQLSVL.

The chain has TRBV4-1 and TRBJ2-3; a possible D gene is TRBD2 (5 bases). Trimming pared 1 base from V and 0 bases from J, leaving 14 bases between. Germline V gene sequence: CDR1 MGHRA, CDR2 YSYEKL. CDR3 length: 17 residues. For the CDR3, the DNA is TGCGCCAGCAGCCAAGCCGGGGTAGCAGCTAGCACAGATACGCAGTATTTT. The encoded protein is CASSQAGVAASTDTQYF.

V usage is TRBV9 and J usage is TRBJ2-1, with 8 bases matching TRBD2. Germline V gene lookup returns CDR1 SGDLS and CDR2 YYNGEE. V lost 0 bases, J lost 6 bases, and 8 bases stayed unmatched. The CDR3 has 16 amino acids. The CDR3 region has the DNA TGTGCCAGCAGCGTAGGAGGACTAGCCGACCTCAATGAGCAGTTCTTC. It codes for CASSVGGLADLNEQFF.

This chain connects TRBV19 to TRBJ1-2, with D unclear. Trimming left V 3 bases short and J 6 bases short, with 20 bases between. Germline CDR1 reads LNHDA; CDR2 reads SQIVND (reference sequence). There are 16 residues in the CDR3. The CDR3 sequence is CASSIGEGIAYDGYTF. CDR3 nucleotide sequence: TGTGCCAGTAGTATCGGGGAGGGTATCGCCTATGATGGCTACACCTTC.

V is TRBV19 and J is TRBJ2-2; 8 bases map to TRBD1. Losses at the gene ends were 4 bases for V and 5 bases for J; bases not matched to a gene: 9. The CDR3 is made up of 16 amino acids. Germline V gives CDR1 LNHDA, CDR2 SQIVND (reference sequence). The CDR3 loop is CASSTSGTGGTGELFF. CDR3 nucleotide sequence: TGTGCCAGTAGTACGTCCGGGACAGGTGGAACCGGGGAGCTGTTTTTT.

The V call is TRBV6-5, the J call TRBJ1-1; D gene uncertain. Trimming pared 5 bases from V and 0 bases from J, leaving 13 bases between. This CDR3 has 15 amino acids. CDR1 is MNHEY, CDR2 SVGAGI, per germline. The CDR3 sequence is CASSQPWAMNTEAFF. The CDR3, as DNA: TGTGCCAGCAGTCAGCCGTGGGCAATGAACACTGAAGCTTTCTTT.